This TCR beta chain was sequenced in a study of cytomegalovirus exposure and HLA in healthy donors. The study, taken as a whole, reports: A later analysis linked a missense DCLRE1C variant to TCR beta V- and J-gene trimming. Reportedly, a later analysis found an Asian-associated ancestry cluster had fewer N-insertions than the roughly 700-donor mean.

This CDR3 contains 19 residues. V trimming: 3 bases; J trimming: 2 bases; junction bases outside the gene matches: 13. Germline values: CDR1 LNHNV, CDR2 YYDKDF (reference sequence). Primers included in the PCR were 60 Vbeta and 13 Jbeta primers. Only in-frame clones appear in the TCRdb table, and some are missing; sequencing was by immunoSEQ multiplex PCR. The table records 100,000 to 150,000 clones, roughly 85% of them present only once. On this clone itself: Its antigen is not identified.

The sample was PBMCs. The receptor's source is a woman aged 35 to 49 in good health and CMV-seropositive. V usage is TRBV15 and J usage is TRBJ2-3, with 11 nucleotides matching TRBD2. The CDR3 DNA reads TGTGCCACCAGCAGTCCACTAGCGGGAGATAGTGTGACCACAGATACGCAGTATTTT. It translates to CATSSPLAGDSVTTDTQYF.